In this sample, the clone carrying this T cell receptor beta chain turned up many times. Using its own MiXCR run on the 5' RACE reads, TCRdb lists one record per CDR3 protein. The sample carries about 250,000 distinct CDR3 sequences, 3.6% recorded once. This CDR3 is built from 14 residues. Per germline, CDR1 MNHEY and CDR2 SVGAGI. V dropped 6 bases and J dropped 7; count of bases not matched to a gene: 11. These data are taken from a study of T cells after yellow fever vaccination. The TCR sequence derives from a man in his late teens or twenties who received the YFV17D yellow fever vaccine. The chain employs TRBV6-5 and TRBJ1-1; 7 nucleotides align to TRBD1. The sample consisted of PBMCs, taken 15 days after the yellow fever booster vaccination. In DNA form, the CDR3 reads TGTGCCAGCAGGGGAGGGACAGACAAGATTGAAGCTTTCTTT. Amino acids: CASRGGTDKIEAFF.